One and the same sample provided the 9 T cell receptor beta chains below, sequenced in a study of blood T cells in healthy people across ages (dated by TCRdb to the mid-2010s). Library preparation used 5' RACE. Sequenced on an Illumina HiSeq 2500. A second PCR of about 7 to 12 cycles was performed with a sample-barcoded 5' primer and a J-beta primer mix. TCRdb reprocessing: public reads trimmed at Q25 with fastp, clones called with MiXCR, in-frame beta chains kept. Each CDR3 protein appears once, grouped with its most common genes and DNA. The sample includes roughly 500,000 distinct CDR3 sequences, with roughly a quarter observed a single time. The ten top clones hold roughly 20% of the sample. The sequenced sample was blood. These receptors all come from a woman aged 65 to 85 in good health.

DNA of the CDR3: TGCGCCAGCAGTCAACCCACGGGGAGGTACACTGAAGCTTTCTTT. Its translation: CASSQPTGRYTEAFF. This chain joins TRBV23-1 and TRBJ1-1; no definite D call. TRBV23-1 is sorted into the ORF group, with uncertain function. CDR3 length equals 15 residues. Trimming took off 2 bases at V and 3 bases at J, with 13 bases between the two ends.

V is TRBV3-1 and J is TRBJ2-1, with 10 bases matching TRBD2. Germline V gene data show CDR1 as LGHDT and CDR2 as YNNKEL (reference sequence). The CDR3 is 15 residues long. With 9 bases clipped from V and 7 bases from J, the junction kept 12 bases outside the gene matches. CDR3 loop: CARNSKRGGPNEQFF. In nucleotides, the CDR3 is TGTGCCAGGAACTCGAAGCGGGGGGGCCCGAATGAGCAGTTCTTC.

The chain is built from TRBV18 and TRBJ2-7; a possible D gene is TRBD2 (6 bases). The germline V gene encodes CDR1 KGHSH and CDR2 LQKENI. CDR3 size: 14 residues. V dropped 6 bases and J dropped 1 base, with 13 bases sitting between them. The CDR3 spells CASSPGTESYEQYF. The CDR3 DNA follows: TGTGCCAGCTCTCCGGGGACTGAATCCTACGAGCAGTACTTC.

The chain joins TRBV5-4 to TRBJ2-3; TRBD2 might be the D (6 bases). CDR3 length: 15 residues. V lost 2 bases to trimming and J lost 2 bases, with 12 bases between them. Germline V lookup: CDR1 SGHNT, CDR2 YYREEE (reference sequence). The CDR3 coding sequence is TGTGCCAGCAGCTTAGGAGGGGCCACCACAGATACGCAGTATTTT. Protein sequence: CASSLGGATTDTQYF. The variable domain in full, completed from reference TRBV5-4 and TRBJ2-3, reads ETGVTQSPTHLIKTRGQQVTLRCSSQSGHNTVSWYQQALGQGPQFIFQYYREEENGRGNFPPRFSGLQFPNYSSELNVNALELDDSALYLCASSLGGATTDTQYFGPGTRLTVL.

This chain connects TRBV30 to TRBJ1-1, with D possibly matching TRBD1 (6 bases). Germline lookup yields CDR1 GTSNPN and CDR2 SVGIG (reference sequence). V was pared by 3 bases and J by 5 bases, with 25 bases between. The CDR3 length is 17 residues. DNA for the CDR3: TGTGCCTGGAGGTTCCTGGAGGGGGTGGTGGAGAGGACTGAAGCTTTCTTT. Translation gives CAWRFLEGVVERTEAFF.

This clonotype was seen just once. V gene TRBV24-1 combines with J gene TRBJ1-2; D not resolved. Trimming cost V 1 base and J 6 bases, with 8 bases left between them. CDR3 length: 13 amino acids. Germline CDR1 is KGHDR and CDR2 is SFDVKD. In DNA, the CDR3 is TGTGCCACCAGTGATTTCACCGGAGATGGCTACACCTTC. Its protein product is CATSDFTGDGYTF.

The chain couples TRBV5-1 to TRBJ2-2; 8 bases align to TRBD2. This CDR3 is built from 18 residues. V dropped 6 bases and J dropped 1; count of bases not matched to a gene: 14. CDR1 and CDR2 from the germline V gene are SGHRS and YFSETQ. CDR3 in amino acids: CASKGDRAGAMNTGELFF. CDR3 nucleotide sequence: TGCGCCAGCAAAGGGGATAGAGCGGGGGCCATGAACACCGGGGAGCTGTTTTTT.

This clonotype has only one observation. V gene TRBV7-2 combines with J gene TRBJ2-4; 9 bases fit TRBD1. CDR3 length: 14 amino acids. Germline V gene sequence: CDR1 SGHTA, CDR2 FQGNSA. The V gene end was trimmed by 4 bases and the J gene end by 9 bases; junction bases not matched to a gene: 7. The CDR3 spells CASSYGQGLGIQYF. CDR3 DNA sequence: TGTGCCAGCAGCTACGGACAGGGGCTAGGCATTCAGTACTTC. The variable domain in full, with the rest retrieved from reference TRBV7-2 and TRBJ2-4, is GAGVSQSPSNKVTEKGKDVELRCDPISGHTALYWYRQSLGQGLEFLIYFQGNSAPDKSGLPSDRFSAERTGGSVSTLTIQRTQQEDSAVYLCASSYGQGLGIQYFGAGTRLSVL.

This clonotype was counted many times. The J gene is TRBJ2-5, the V gene TRBV6-6; possibly TRBD2 for D (6 bases). V lost 3 bases, J lost 1 base, and 9 bases lay in between. CDR1 and CDR2 from the germline V gene are MNHNY and SVGAGI (reference sequence). The CDR3 runs 14 residues. The CDR3 protein is CASSYFSGQETQYF. CDR3 DNA: TGTGCCAGCAGTTATTTTAGCGGCCAAGAGACCCAGTACTTC.